This T cell receptor (beta chain) was documented in a study of identical twins. The germline V and J ends were trimmed by 2 bases and 4 bases, with 3 bases remaining between them. This CDR3 region has 13 residues. Germline assignment: CDR1 WNHNN and CDR2 SYGVQD (reference sequence). TCRdb re-called the 5' RACE reads through MiXCR, storing one row per CDR3 protein. The table includes some 900,000 distinct CDR3 sequences, roughly an eighth detected once. Many counts were recorded for this clonotype. All donors comprised healthy Caucasians. These data also formed part of another study, on yellow fever vaccine responses in identical twins.

The receptor was derived from a young woman in good health. The V call is TRBV10-1, the J call TRBJ2-6; D unclear. Sequencing was carried out using PBMCs. This CDR3 reads CASSEEGANVLTF. CDR3 nucleotides: TGCGCCAGCAGTGAGGAAGGGGCCAACGTCCTGACTTTC.